This T cell receptor beta chain emerged from a study of siplizumab effects on memory and regulatory T cells. About this clone: Its antigen is undetermined.

The CDR3 runs 14 residues. The V and J ends lost 5 bases and 4 bases respectively, with 16 bases between them. CDR1 and CDR2 (germline): SQVTM, ANQGSEA. Overall study results and limits: Roughly 75-95% of proliferating clones (CD4+ or CD8+) could not be assigned a naive or memory phenotype. Among mappable alloreactive CD4+ clones, the Treg-derived fraction averaged around 70% with siplizumab versus roughly 27% in controls.

Profiled with immunoSEQ multiplex PCR; TCRdb holds only in-frame clones, not every one. Of roughly 100,000 clones detected, about nine tenths appear once; the ten largest clones hold more than 10%. V gene TRBV29-1 combines with J gene TRBJ2-3, with D maybe TRBD2 (5 bases). The clonotype was recovered from a human donor in good health. The sample was non-Treg CD4+ T cells sorted from blood. CDR3 DNA: TGCAGCGTTAACGTGGGAGTACTTTCAGATACGCAGTATTTT. It is translated as CSVNVGVLSDTQYF.